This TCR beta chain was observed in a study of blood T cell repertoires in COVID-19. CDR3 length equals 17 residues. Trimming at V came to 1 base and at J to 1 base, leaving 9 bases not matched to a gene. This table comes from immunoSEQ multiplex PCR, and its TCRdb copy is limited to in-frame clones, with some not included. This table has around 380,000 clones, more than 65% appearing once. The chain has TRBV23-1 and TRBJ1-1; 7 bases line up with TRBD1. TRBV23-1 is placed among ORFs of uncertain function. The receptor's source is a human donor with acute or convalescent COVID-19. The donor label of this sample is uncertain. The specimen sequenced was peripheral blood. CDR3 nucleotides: TGCGCCAGCAGTCAATGGCCGGACAGGCGTAAGAACACTGAAGCTTTCTTT. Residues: CASSQWPDRRKNTEAFF.